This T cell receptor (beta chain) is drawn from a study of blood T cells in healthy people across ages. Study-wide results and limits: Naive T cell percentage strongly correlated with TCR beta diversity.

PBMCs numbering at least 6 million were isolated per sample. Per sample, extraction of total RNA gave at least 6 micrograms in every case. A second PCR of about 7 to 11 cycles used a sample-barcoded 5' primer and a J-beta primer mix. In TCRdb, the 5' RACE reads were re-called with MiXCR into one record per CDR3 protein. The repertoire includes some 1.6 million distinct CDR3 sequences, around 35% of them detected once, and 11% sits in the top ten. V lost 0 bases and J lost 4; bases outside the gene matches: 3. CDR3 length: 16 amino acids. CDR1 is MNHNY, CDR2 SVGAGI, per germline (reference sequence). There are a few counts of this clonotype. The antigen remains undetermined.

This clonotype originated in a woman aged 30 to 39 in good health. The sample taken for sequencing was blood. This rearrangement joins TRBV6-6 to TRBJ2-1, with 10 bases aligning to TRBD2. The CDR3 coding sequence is TGTGCCAGCAGTTACTCTTGGACTAGCGGTTACAATGAGCAGTTCTTC. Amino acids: CASSYSWTSGYNEQFF.